Listed below are T cell receptor beta chains from one sample, sequenced in a study of shared clonotypes between healthy human individuals. The data were produced by immunoSEQ multiplex PCR, yet TCRdb's version contains in-frame clones alone and is incomplete. The sample carries 2 million to 2.5 million clones, 93% recorded once. The sequenced sample consisted of naive CD4+ T cells from PBMCs. Receptors were obtained from a man younger than 35 in good health. Some clones in this sample may be carry-over from other donors' samples. Both conserved end residues are part of each CDR3. A D gene is named only where the DNA matches it firmly.

CASSRGQGAFTGELFF | TGTGCCAGCAGCCGGGGACAGGGGGCGTTCACCGGGGAGCTGTTTTTT | TRBJ2-2 | TRBV7-2 | TRBD1
CASSVGTSTDTQYF | TGTGCCAGCAGTGTGGGCACTAGCACAGATACGCAGTATTTT | TRBJ2-3 | TRBV9 | -
CASSFTAGVNYEQYF | TGTGCCAGCAGTTTTACAGCGGGAGTAAACTACGAGCAGTACTTC | TRBJ2-7 | TRBV11-2 | TRBD2
CASSLLGQTSYEQYF | TGTGCCAGCAGCTTATTGGGGCAAACCTCCTACGAGCAGTACTTC | TRBJ2-7 | TRBV7-2 | -
CASRQLKGEREADTQYF | TGCGCCAGCAGACAACTAAAGGGGGAGCGGGAGGCAGATACGCAGTATTTT | TRBJ2-3 | TRBV4-1 | TRBD2
CAYDWDGTSGRRGQETQYF | TGTGCCTACGATTGGGATGGGACTAGCGGGAGGCGTGGACAAGAGACCCAGTACTTC | TRBJ2-5 | TRBV30 | TRBD2
CASTLGSVNIHNEQFF | TGTGCCAGCACCCTGGGGTCAGTGAACATCCACAATGAGCAGTTCTTC | TRBJ2-1 | TRBV6-4 | -
CASSGSGRGSYNEQFF | TGCGCCAGCAGCGGTAGCGGGAGGGGGTCCTACAATGAGCAGTTCTTC | TRBJ2-1 | TRBV5-1 | TRBD2
CASSLMDGGSALGTQYF | TGTGCCAGCAGTTTAATGGATGGCGGGAGTGCCCTAGGGACCCAGTACTTC | TRBJ2-5 | TRBV28 | TRBD2
CASSQDSAGNTGELFF | TGTGCCAGCAGCCAAGATTCGGCAGGGAACACCGGGGAGCTGTTTTTT | TRBJ2-2 | TRBV4-2 | -
CASSLLGGVNTGELFF | TGTGCCAGCAGCTTATTGGGCGGGGTGAACACCGGGGAGCTGTTTTTT | TRBJ2-2 | TRBV7-8 | -
CASSHEGGYTF | TGCGCCAGCAGCCACGAGGGGGGCTACACCTTC | TRBJ1-2 | TRBV5-1 | -
CASSTRQGQETQYF | TGTGCCAGCAGCACAAGACAGGGGCAAGAGACCCAGTACTTC | TRBJ2-5 | TRBV6-6 | TRBD1
CASSSWTANTGELFF | TGTGCCAGCAGCTCCTGGACAGCAAACACCGGGGAGCTGTTTTTT | TRBJ2-2 | TRBV7-2 | -
CASGPSGTVNTEAFF | TGTGCCAGCGGTCCCTCCGGGACAGTAAACACTGAAGCTTTCTTT | TRBJ1-1 | TRBV28 | TRBD1
CASSVDPSTEKLFF | TGTGCCAGCAGCGTAGATCCCTCGACCGAAAAACTGTTTTTT | TRBJ1-4 | TRBV9 | -
CASSRITGANQPQHF | TGCGCCAGCAGCCGCATTACAGGGGCCAATCAGCCCCAGCATTTT | TRBJ1-5 | TRBV4-1 | TRBD1
CASSPGTSAHEQYF | TGTGCCAGCTCACCCGGGACTAGCGCCCACGAGCAGTACTTC | TRBJ2-7 | TRBV18 | TRBD2
CASSVGGGSTNEKLFF | TGTGCCAGCTCAGTGGGGGGCGGATCGACTAATGAAAAACTGTTTTTT | TRBJ1-4 | TRBV19 | -
CASSTTNPGELFF | TGCGCCAGCAGCACGACTAATCCCGGGGAGCTGTTTTTT | TRBJ2-2 | TRBV5-1 | -
CASSPTDRAGTDTQYF | TGTGCCAGCAGTCCCACGGACAGGGCGGGGACAGATACGCAGTATTTT | TRBJ2-3 | TRBV27 | TRBD1
CASSIGLAGAGELFF | TGTGCCAGTAGTATCGGACTAGCGGGAGCCGGGGAGCTGTTTTTT | TRBJ2-2 | TRBV19 | TRBD2
CASSGPRLAGGHEQYF | TGTGCCAGTAGTGGGCCCCGACTAGCGGGAGGTCACGAGCAGTACTTC | TRBJ2-7 | TRBV19 | TRBD2
CASKRGTGGINEQFF | TGTGCCAGCAAAAGAGGGACAGGGGGCATTAATGAGCAGTTCTTC | TRBJ2-1 | TRBV28 | TRBD1
CASSLSWTPATNEKLFF | TGTGCCAGCAGTTTAAGTTGGACACCTGCAACTAATGAAAAACTGTTTTTT | TRBJ1-4 | TRBV28 | -
CASSLGGTGGYEQYF | TGTGCCAGCAGCTTAGGTGGGACAGGGGGCTACGAGCAGTACTTC | TRBJ2-7 | TRBV7-2 | TRBD1
CASSQGTGTSGAYEQYF | TGCGCCAGCAGCCAAGGAACGGGGACTAGCGGGGCCTACGAGCAGTACTTC | TRBJ2-7 | TRBV4-3 | TRBD2
CATSGGVSYEQYF | TGTGCCACCAGTGGGGGCGTAAGTTACGAGCAGTACTTC | TRBJ2-7 | TRBV7-2 | -
CASSFGTENSPLHF | TGTGCCAGCAGTTTCGGGACAGAGAATTCACCCCTCCACTTT | TRBJ1-6 | TRBV27 | TRBD1
CASSLWTGGQDGYTF | TGCGCCAGCAGCTTATGGACAGGGGGCCAGGATGGCTACACCTTC | TRBJ1-2 | TRBV5-1 | TRBD1
CASSSLGLAVPDTQYF | TGTGCCAGCAGCTCCCTGGGACTAGCGGTTCCAGATACGCAGTATTTT | TRBJ2-3 | TRBV7-2 | TRBD2
CASSFLGTSGTDTQYF | TGTGCCAGCAGCTTCTTAGGGACTAGCGGAACAGATACGCAGTATTTT | TRBJ2-3 | TRBV7-9 | TRBD2
CASSPGTANEKLFF | TGTGCCAGCTCCCCCGGGACAGCTAATGAAAAACTGTTTTTT | TRBJ1-4 | TRBV18 | TRBD1
CASRGAGGADTQYF | TGTGCCTCCCGGGGGGCGGGAGGAGCAGATACGCAGTATTTT | TRBJ2-3 | TRBV7-6 | TRBD2